This is a list of T cell receptor beta chains from one sample in a study of blood T cell repertoires in COVID-19. Profiled with immunoSEQ multiplex PCR; TCRdb holds only in-frame clones, not every one. This table holds about 260,000 clones, 85% to 90% found once. Sequencing was performed on peripheral blood. These receptors originate from a middle-aged woman who had recovered from COVID-19. Both conserved end residues are part of each CDR3. The D gene is left open where the match is weak. The listing skips clone size in some rows; elsewhere it reads once, few, many or a size class.

cdr3_nt cdr3_aa v_call clone_size d_call j_call
TGTGCCAGCAGTGGCGAGGTGCAAGATACGCAGTATTTT CASSGEVQDTQYF TRBV6-4 NA NA TRBJ2-3
TGTGCCAGCTCACCAGGTCATCAGGATTCACCCCTCCACTTT CASSPGHQDSPLHF TRBV18 NA NA TRBJ1-6
TGTGCCAGCAGGAGGGACAGGTATAACTATGGCTACACCTTC CASRRDRYNYGYTF TRBV2 NA TRBD1 TRBJ1-2
TGTGCCAGCAGCCAAGGCGGACAGAGAAACACCATATATTTT CASSQGGQRNTIYF TRBV3-1/TRBV3-2 once NA TRBJ1-3
TGCACCGGGCCCAGCACAGATACGCAGTATTTT CTGPSTDTQYF TRBV1 NA NA TRBJ2-3
TGTGCCATCACCTGGGACAGGGGATCTGAAGCTTTCTTT CAITWDRGSEAFF TRBV10-3 NA TRBD1 TRBJ1-1
TGTGCCAGCAGCCCTCCCGGGGGAGATACCGGGGAGCTGTTTTTT CASSPPGGDTGELFF TRBV7-9 NA NA TRBJ2-2
TGTGCCAGCAGTGTCCAGGGGGGTCAAGAGACCCAGTACTTC CASSVQGGQETQYF TRBV2 NA NA TRBJ2-5
TGTGCCAGCAGCCCCCGGGGTGCGGGGAGACTAGCCAAAAACATTCAGTACTTC CASSPRGAGRLAKNIQYF TRBV7-9 NA NA TRBJ2-4
TGTGCCTGGAGTGTACGCCGCGCCGAGCAGTACTTC CAWSVRRAEQYF TRBV30 NA NA TRBJ2-7
TGCAGCGTTGGTGTCCTCTCTGGGGCCAACGTCCTGACTTTC CSVGVLSGANVLTF TRBV29-1 NA NA TRBJ2-6
TGTGCCAGCAGCGTAGGCCAGGGGGTCGGTGGCTACACCTTC CASSVGQGVGGYTF TRBV9 NA TRBD1 TRBJ1-2
TGTGCCAGCAGCTTAATGAGCCCCGGGGATGAAAAACTGTTTTTT CASSLMSPGDEKLFF TRBV11-2 NA NA TRBJ1-4
TGTGCCAGCAGTTTAAAGTTCGGTCAGCCCCAGCATTTT CASSLKFGQPQHF TRBV27 NA NA TRBJ1-5
TGTGCCAGCAGCTACCTCCGGGATAATGAAAAACTGTTTTTT CASSYLRDNEKLFF TRBV5-6 NA NA TRBJ1-4
TGTGCCAGCAGCTTAGATTACCGGGGGGGGCCCCAGCATTTT CASSLDYRGGPQHF TRBV7-9 once NA TRBJ1-5
TGTGCCAGCAGCTTCTCAAGAGACACTGAAGCTTTCTTT CASSFSRDTEAFF TRBV7-2 NA NA TRBJ1-1
TGTGCCAGCTCACCAAGACAGGTGGGGAATGAGCAGTTCTTC CASSPRQVGNEQFF TRBV18 few NA TRBJ2-1
TGTGCCAGCAGCTTGGGACTAGCGGGGAACACCGGGGAGCTGTTTTTT CASSLGLAGNTGELFF TRBV5-4 once TRBD2 TRBJ2-2
TGTGCCAGCACCATCGGACAGGAGGGTGAAGCTTTCTTT CASTIGQEGEAFF TRBV28 few TRBD1 TRBJ1-1
TGCGCCAGCAGTGTGGACAGAGCAGGGAGCGAGCAGTACTTC CASSVDRAGSEQYF TRBV5-1 NA NA TRBJ2-7
TGTGCCATCAGTGACCCGACAGGGGGTTCCACTAATGAAAAACTGTTTTTT CAISDPTGGSTNEKLFF TRBV10-3 NA TRBD1 TRBJ1-4
TGTGCCAGCGGACAGGGGTACTCTGGAAACACCATATATTTT CASGQGYSGNTIYF TRBV2 NA TRBD1 TRBJ1-3
TGTGCCAGCTCATGGACAGGGGGCGCTCCTCCCGAGCAGTACTTC CASSWTGGAPPEQYF TRBV18 NA TRBD1 TRBJ2-7
TGTGCCAGCAGTTCCCTCAGGGGGTTCAATGCTAACTATGGCTACACCTTC CASSSLRGFNANYGYTF TRBV27 NA TRBD1 TRBJ1-2
TGTGCCAGCAGCCACGGGAGGAGGGGAGCCAAAAACATTCAGTACTTC CASSHGRRGAKNIQYF TRBV7-9 NA TRBD2 TRBJ2-4
TGTGCCAGCAGTCCACTCAGGGGGCTCGCGTCCAAAAACATTCAGTACTTC CASSPLRGLASKNIQYF TRBV28 NA TRBD1 TRBJ2-4
TGTGCCAGCAGCTTATCTGGGACAGGGCTCCAAGAGACCCAGTACTTC CASSLSGTGLQETQYF TRBV7-9 once TRBD1 TRBJ2-5
TGTGCCAGCAGCCCGGACAGGGGGGTTTTCTATGGCTACACCTTC CASSPDRGVFYGYTF TRBV27 NA TRBD1 TRBJ1-2
TGTGCCAGCAGCTTAGAGATAGCCTCTGGAAACACCATATATTTT CASSLEIASGNTIYF TRBV7-2 once NA TRBJ1-3
TGTGCCAGCAGCACTAGGGATACAGGACGCTCTGGAAACACCATATATTTT CASSTRDTGRSGNTIYF TRBV21-1 NA NA TRBJ1-3
TGTGCCAGCAGCTTCGCGGATGGGGAAAAACTGTTTTTT CASSFADGEKLFF TRBV7-2 NA NA TRBJ1-4
TGTGCCAGCAGCTCCTTTGAGAGGGTAGGAGAGACCCAGTACTTC CASSSFERVGETQYF TRBV7-6 NA NA TRBJ2-5
TGTGCCAGCAGTGAAGCGGGACTCCACACAGATACGCAGTATTTT CASSEAGLHTDTQYF TRBV6-1 NA NA TRBJ2-3
TGCGCCAGCAGCTTTCAGGGTGCAAACTACGAGCAGTACTTC CASSFQGANYEQYF TRBV5-1 NA NA TRBJ2-7
TGTGCCAGCAGTTATATTAGCGGGGGGGCCGGGAAGACCCAGTACTTC CASSYISGGAGKTQYF TRBV6-5 NA TRBD2 TRBJ2-5
TGTGCCAGCAGTTATTTGGGGGCCGGTTACGAGCAGTACTTC CASSYLGAGYEQYF TRBV6-5 NA NA TRBJ2-7
TGTGCCAGCACCTATGGGGGCGGACCCTACGAGCAGTACTTC CASTYGGGPYEQYF TRBV6-5 NA NA TRBJ2-7
TGTGCCAGCAGCGTAGTATCGAGGGCGGAGGGCTACACCTTC CASSVVSRAEGYTF TRBV9 NA NA TRBJ1-2
TGTGCCAGCAGCTCGGGACAGGGAGCAGATACGCAGTATTTT CASSSGQGADTQYF TRBV5-4 NA TRBD1 TRBJ2-3